This TCR beta chain was identified in a study of CD8 T cells in Susac syndrome (dated by TCRdb to the late 2010s). Regarding the research as a whole: Repertoire sequencing was used to test whether CD8+ T cell activation and differentiation in Susac syndrome was antigen driven.

Broader findings and caveats from the paper: The TCR sequencing and HLA analysis was acknowledged to have included a relatively small number of individuals.

RNA was extracted using the RNeasy kit, and about 0.45 to 1 ug of the RNA was reverse transcribed with random hexamers. TCR beta CDR3 regions were amplified with the immunoSEQ multiplex PCR assay covering 54 Vbeta and 13 Jbeta segments. PCR amplification bias was corrected using a synthetic template baseline for primer optimization and computational correction. Turning to the authors' computational methods: Reads were assigned to V, D and J genes according to IMGT and analyzed in immunoSEQ Analyzer, with only productive sequences retained. To calculate clonality, Shannon entropy was normalized by log2 of the number of productive unique sequences and then subtracted from one. For each patient and control, public and private clones were evaluated among the 100 most prevalent clones. Susac-specific clones were defined as absent from healthy and MS cohorts, about 1,000 published viral clones and other ImmuneACCESS disease sequences. TCRdb trimmed public reads at Q25 via fastp, called clones via MiXCR and kept in-frame beta chains. CDR3 protein sequences are deduplicated, and each keeps its most common genes and DNA. The V and J calls and clone size are TCRdb's, not the authors'. Across this sample there are about 120,000 distinct CDR3 sequences, with roughly 94% seen only once. The ten largest account for less than 0.15% of the sample.

On this clonotype itself: Its antigen remains unidentified. Base qualities are not recorded, but no much larger clone differs from it by a single base.

Its CDR3 holds 14 amino acids, cysteine through phenylalanine. Only CDR3 DNA is held: 42 bases, read in frame from base 1. The V and J ends are trimmed by 0 bases and 1 base, leaving 5 bases between them. Taken from the germline V gene, the CDR1 and CDR2 loops are MNHEY and SVGAGI. Peripheral blood CD8+ and CD4+ T cells from healthy donors, Susac syndrome patients and multiple sclerosis patients were profiled using high-throughput TCR beta sequencing. The multiple sclerosis controls were treatment-naive patients whose relapsing-remitting disease, either stable or active, fulfilled the revised McDonald criteria. CD8+ TEMRA cells were enriched by FACS, while bulk CD8+ and CD4+ T cells were purified by magnetic negative isolation. Blood was collected in EDTA tubes and processed within 24 hours, with PBMCs isolated through density gradient centrifugation. PBMCs intended for TCR sequencing were frozen in liquid nitrogen and were later thawed in a 37 degrees C water bath. A purity of at least 90% was achieved for sorted or isolated CD4+, CD8+ and CD8+ TEMRA cells.

This sequence was found in a human donor with multiple sclerosis. Sequencing was performed on CD4+ T cells from PBMCs. Rearrangement joined TRBV6-5 to TRBJ2-3, with no confident D gene call. The CDR3 reads CASSYSMGTDTQYF. The DNA is TGTGCCAGCAGTTACTCAATGGGCACAGATACGCAGTATTTT.